This record concerns one T cell receptor beta chain sequence. The antigen is unknown. This sample is part of a study of shared clonotypes between healthy human individuals. Regarding the study as a whole: Memory subsets generally showed smaller estimated richness than naive subsets did.

As originally analysed: There were no quality scores in the junction-only immunoSEQ sequences, so filtering differed. The table came from immunoSEQ multiplex PCR; TCRdb's copy has only in-frame clones and leaves some out. That table is the source of V, J and clone size, and D and trimming were worked out from the DNA. The profile shows about 2.1 million clones, over 85% of them singletons. V was clipped by 4 bases and J by 8 bases, with 11 bases between them. The CDR3 has 12 residues. In germline, CDR1 is MGHDK, CDR2 SYGVNS. Cells designated naive CD8 were CD45RO-negative and were positively selected for CCR7, with terminally differentiated effector memory CD45RA+ cells excluded.

The origin of this receptor is a man aged 18 to 35 in good health. Some clones in this sample may be carry-over from other donors' samples. What was sequenced was naive CD8+ T cells from PBMCs. The chain carries TRBV25-1 and TRBJ1-2; D may be TRBD1 (5 bases). DNA of the CDR3: TGTGCCAGCAGTGCCGGGGGAGCGGGCTACACCTTC. Translation gives CASSAGGAGYTF.